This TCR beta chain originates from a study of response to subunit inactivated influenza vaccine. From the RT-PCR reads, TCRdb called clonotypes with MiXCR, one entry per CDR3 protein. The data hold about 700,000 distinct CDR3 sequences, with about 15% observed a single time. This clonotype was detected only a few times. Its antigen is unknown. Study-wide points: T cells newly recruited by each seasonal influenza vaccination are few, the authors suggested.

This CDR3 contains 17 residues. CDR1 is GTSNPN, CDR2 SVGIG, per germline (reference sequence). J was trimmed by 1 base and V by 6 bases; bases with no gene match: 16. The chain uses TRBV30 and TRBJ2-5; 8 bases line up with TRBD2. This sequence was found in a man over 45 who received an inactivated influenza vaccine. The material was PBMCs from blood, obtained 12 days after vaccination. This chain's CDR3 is CACMSPTSGVSQETQYF. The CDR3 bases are TGTGCCTGTATGTCCCCTACTAGCGGAGTATCCCAAGAGACCCAGTACTTC.